The 23 T cell receptor beta chains listed next were all sequenced from one sample in a study of tumor and adjacent non-tumor tissue in lung cancer. This sample's RNA came from whole unsorted tissue. TCRbeta libraries were built with three rounds of nested PCR, modified from ARM-PCR. TCRdb used MiXCR to reprocess the multiplex PCR reads, holding one entry per CDR3 protein. The sample has approximately 76,000 distinct CDR3 sequences; nearly 70% are singletons. The sequencing sample was made of lung tumor tissue. These receptors were collected from a woman aged 70-85 years with non-small cell lung cancer.

About this clonotype: One end of the junction fails to match germline, which may point to a read error. The V call is TRBV5-6, the J call TRBJ2-7, with TRBD2 matching over 9 bases. Germline values: CDR1 SGHDT, CDR2 YYEEEE. This CDR3 is built from 12 residues. The DNA of the CDR3 is TGTGCTAGCAGCCAGACTAGCGGAAGAATGTACTTC. Residues: CASSQTSGRMYF.

V is TRBV12-3 or TRBV12-4 and J is TRBJ2-7; D gene ambiguous. The CDR3 has 15 residues. CDR3 bases: TGTACCAGCAGCCCCGACTGGGATGGCTCCTACGAGCAGTACGTC. Its protein product is CTSSPDWDGSYEQYV.

Notes on this clonotype: The conserved phenylalanine or tryptophan normally closing the CDR3 is absent here, so this likely arose from a read error. The chain joins TRBV6-6 to TRBJ2-1; 7 bases align to TRBD2. With 6 bases clipped from V and 10 bases from J, the junction kept 18 bases outside the gene matches. In germline, CDR1 is MNHNY, CDR2 SVGAGI (reference sequence). CDR3 size: 16 residues. CDR3 sequence (DNA): TGTGCCAGCAGAGACCCTACTAGCGAGAGGACCGGGGAGCAGTTCCTC. It translates to CASRDPTSERTGEQFL.

Of note for this clonotype: One base away lies a much larger clone, so this may be a sequencing read error. The rearrangement uses TRBV20-1 and TRBJ2-7, with 9 positions matching TRBD2. Trimming took 7 bases from V and 0 from J; bases not matched to a gene: 13. Germline V gene lookup returns CDR1 DFQATT and CDR2 SNEGSKA (reference sequence). The CDR3 contains 16 residues. The CDR3 coding sequence is TGCAGTGTTCGGCCCTGGACTAGCGTTAACTCCTACGAGCAGTACTTC. Protein product: CSVRPWTSVNSYEQYF.

About this clonotype itself: Mismatch with germline at one junction end may stem from a read error. The chain recombines TRBV6-2 or TRBV6-3 with TRBJ2-4; D call uncertain. Germline V gene lookup returns CDR1 MNHEY and CDR2 SVGEGT. The CDR3 is 14 residues long. The CDR3 region has the DNA TGTGCCAGCACTTACGGGCAGAGAATAAACATTCAGTACTTC. Amino acid sequence: CASTYGQRINIQYF.

About this clonotype: One junction end does not reproduce the germline sequence, and a read error may be involved. V gene TRBV10-3 combines with J gene TRBJ2-3; TRBD1 agrees at 7 bases. Germline loops: CDR1 ENHRY, CDR2 SYGVKD. The CDR3 is made up of 14 amino acids. DNA for the CDR3: TGTGCTATCAGTGACAGGGCCAACACAGATACGAAGTATTTT. This codes for CAISDRANTDTKYF.

On this clonotype: Since a much larger clone is just one base distant, this may be a read error. The chain has TRBV20-1 and TRBJ1-2, with 8 positions matching TRBD1. This CDR3 is 14 amino acids long. From germline, CDR1 is DFQATT and CDR2 SNEGSKA (reference sequence). This CDR3 is CSAIQQGVSYRYTF. Here the CDR3 DNA reads TGCAGTGCTATACAACAGGGGGTGAGCTATCGCTACACCTTC.

With respect to this clonotype: One end of the junction does not line up with germline, which may come from a read error. This chain joins TRBV6-2 or TRBV6-3 and TRBJ2-4; D call uncertain. The CDR3 runs to 14 residues. Per germline, CDR1 MNHEY and CDR2 SVGEGT. Written as DNA, the CDR3 is TGTGTCAGCAGTTACGGGCAGAGAATAAACATTCAGTACTTC. This encodes CVSSYGQRINIQYF.

By its share, this clonotype is medium-sized. V usage is TRBV11-3 and J usage is TRBJ2-1; possible D gene TRBD1, 6 bases. The CDR3 length is 15 residues. Germline V gene data show CDR1 as SGHNT and CDR2 as YENEEA. The V end lost 3 bases, the J end lost 2 bases, and 11 bases lay between the germline ends. The CDR3: CASSLQGSTYNEQFF. For the CDR3, the DNA is TGTGCCAGCAGCTTGCAGGGGAGCACCTACAATGAGCAGTTCTTC.

This clonotype has a count of ten or more. This sequence joins TRBV20-1 and TRBJ2-5; D might be TRBD2 (6 bases). Germline CDR1 is DFQATT and CDR2 is SNEGSKA (reference sequence). Trimming took off 0 bases at V and 1 base at J, with 9 bases between the two ends. CDR3 length: 14 amino acids. The DNA for the CDR3 is TGCAGTGCTAGAGATGGGCGGGGCCAAGAGACCCAGTACTTC. Its protein is CSARDGRGQETQYF.

The rearrangement links TRBV11-1 to TRBJ2-1; TRBD1 matches at 11 bases. V shed 3 bases, J shed 12 bases, and the junction held 10 bases outside the gene matches. The germline gives CDR1 SGHAT, CDR2 FQDESV (reference sequence). The CDR3 is made up of 15 amino acids. DNA for the CDR3: TGTGCCAGCAGCTTGACAGGGACAGGGGGTTGGGGGCAGTTCTTC. Translated: CASSLTGTGGWGQFF.

On this clonotype: A read error may be the cause here, since a much bigger clone is one base away. The CDR3 does not close with the conserved phenylalanine or tryptophan, likely indicating a read error. The chain carries TRBV12-3 or TRBV12-4 and TRBJ2-3, with no clear D. Trimming took off 2 bases at V and 5 bases at J, with 2 bases between the two ends. This CDR3 is built from 11 residues. As DNA, the CDR3 is TGTGCCAGCAGTTTAAGAGATACGCAGTATCTT. It is translated as CASSLRDTQYL.

This clonotype was detected once. No conserved phenylalanine or tryptophan ends this CDR3, so it is likely a read error. This chain joins TRBV7-8 and TRBJ2-5; D unclear. CDR1 and CDR2 (germline): SGHVS, FQNEAQ. The CDR3 is 13 amino acids. The DNA for the CDR3 is TGTGCCAGTAGCTTAACTCAACAAGAGACCCAGTACTAC. It codes for CASSLTQQETQYY.

This clonotype was counted between two and nine times. This clone may be a read error of a much larger clone one base away. This chain uses TRBV30 with TRBJ2-7, with D possibly being TRBD1 (5 bases). The CDR3 has 11 amino acids. The germline gives CDR1 GTSNPN, CDR2 SVGIG (reference sequence). CDR3 sequence reads: CVCRDMDEQYF. DNA of the CDR3: TGTGTCTGCAGGGATATGGACGAGCAGTACTTC.

This clonotype occurred a few times. The chain couples TRBV11-2 to TRBJ2-2; D unclear. The V gene's germline CDR1 is SGHAT and CDR2 FQNNGV. Trimming shortened V by 3 bases and J by 1 base, and 6 bases separated the two germline ends. The CDR3 extends over 14 amino acids. The CDR3 nucleotides are TGTGCCAGCAGCTTTTCAAGGAACACCGGGGAGCTGTTTTTT. Its translation: CASSFSRNTGELFF.

The chain recombines TRBV11-1 with TRBJ2-2; a possible D gene is TRBD2 (7 bases). The V gene lost 0 bases and the J gene lost 16 bases, with 27 bases spanning the gap. The germline CDR1 and CDR2 sequences are SGHAT and FQDESV (reference sequence). The CDR3 totals 17 residues. CDR3 protein: CASSLALGGSHTGGPFF. The CDR3 DNA is TGTGCCAGCAGCTTAGCGCTCGGGGGTTCGCACACCGGGGGGCCGTTTTTT.

There are a few counts of this clonotype. No conserved phenylalanine or tryptophan ends this CDR3, so it is likely a read error. The chain links TRBV20-1 to TRBJ2-5; no clear D gene. Germline-derived CDR1 and CDR2 are DFQATT and SNEGSKA (reference sequence). The CDR3 spans 13 residues. Trimming cost V 1 base and J 7 bases, with 13 bases left between them. The CDR3: CSARVRFGGTQYS. The DNA for the CDR3 is TGCAGTGCTAGAGTTCGGTTTGGTGGGACCCAGTACTCC.

The sample holds one count of this clonotype. One end of the junction varies from germline; a read error may be responsible. The CDR3 here is CASSPGQNSHNEQFF. CDR3 nucleotide sequence: TGTGCCAGCAGCCCGGGACAGAACTCCCACAATGAGCAGTTCTTC. This sequence joins TRBV28 and TRBJ2-1, with 7 bases aligning to TRBD1. Germline assignment: CDR1 MDHEN and CDR2 SYDVKM. This CDR3 is 15 amino acids long.

This sequence joins TRBV10-3 and TRBJ2-2; 16 nucleotides match TRBD2. Germline lookup yields CDR1 ENHRY and CDR2 SYGVKD. The junction had 9 bases not matched to a gene; V was cut back by 7 bases and J by 4 bases. The CDR3 extends over 18 amino acids. CDR3 coding DNA: TGTGCCATCATGAAGGGACTAGCGGGAGGGGCGGGCACCGGGGAGCTGTTTTTT. It specifies CAIMKGLAGGAGTGELFF.

This clonotype was seen just once. The chain carries TRBV10-1 and TRBJ2-5; tentative D call: TRBD2 (6 bases). The V gene's germline CDR1 is WNHNN and CDR2 SYGVQD (reference sequence). CDR3 length: 16 amino acids. V was cut by 4 bases and J by 3 bases, with 18 bases left in between. DNA of the CDR3: TGCGCCAGCAGTGTGTCGAAGGTTGGGGGGAAAGAGACCCAGTACTTC. This translates into CASSVSKVGGKETQYF.

The chain employs TRBV12-3 or TRBV12-4 and TRBJ2-5; possible D gene TRBD1, 5 bases. CDR3 length: 15 residues. The DNA of the CDR3 is TGTGCGAGCCCACTAAACTTAGGGGACCAAGAGACCCAGTACTTC. Translation: CASPLNLGDQETQYF.

This clonotype was picked up many times. The chain employs TRBV5-5 and TRBJ2-1, with D unresolved. The CDR3 has 15 amino acids. The V end was cut by 0 bases, the J end by 7 bases, with 14 bases between. Germline CDR1 and CDR2: SGHKS and YYEKEE (reference sequence). The CDR3 reads CASSLVGSEYNEQFF. The CDR3 nucleotides read TGTGCCAGCAGCTTGGTTGGGTCGGAGTATAATGAGCAGTTCTTC. Drawing the rest from reference TRBV5-5 and TRBJ2-1, the complete variable domain is DAGVTQSPTHLIKTRGQQVTLRCSPISGHKSVSWYQQVLGQGPQFIFQYYEKEERGRGNFPDRFSARQFPNYSSELNVNALLLGDSALYLCASSLVGSEYNEQFFGPGTRLTVL.

This clonotype was observed at least ten times. This rearrangement joins TRBV5-1 to TRBJ2-2; TRBD2 is a possible D gene (7 bases). The CDR3 extends over 17 amino acids. Germline V gene lookup returns CDR1 SGHRS and CDR2 YFSETQ. The V end lost 2 bases, the J end lost 2 bases, and 16 bases lay between the germline ends. The CDR3 nucleotides read TGCGCCAGCAGCTTCAGTAGGGGGACTACAAACACCGGGGAGCTGTTTTTT. Translated: CASSFSRGTTNTGELFF.